This TCR beta chain was obtained from a study of T cells in Graves' hyperthyroidism and ophthalmopathy. Background on the study: The authors collected peripheral blood at initial diagnosis, before any treatment. Findings of the study overall: Blood samples included most of the expanded thyroid clonotypes exceeding 0.001.

From RNA transcripts, TCR beta CDR3 regions were amplified. First-round RT-PCR with HTBI primers amplified the TCR CDR3 region. In TCRdb, the multiplex PCR reads were re-called with MiXCR into one record per CDR3 protein. The data contain hundreds of thousands of distinct CDR3 sequences, approximately 25% of them singletons. The germline gives CDR1 MNHNS, CDR2 SASEGT. Germline trimming cut 5 bases from V and 3 bases from J; bases unmatched to any gene: 5. The CDR3 has 14 amino acids. Using about 10 ml of fresh peripheral blood, PBMCs were prepared. Ten or more counts support this clonotype. Its antigen remains unidentified.

This clonotype originated in a woman under 40 with Graves' ophthalmopathy. Sequencing was done on a sample of blood. The chain recombines TRBV6-1 with TRBJ2-7; 9 bases are shared with TRBD1. DNA for the CDR3: TGTGCCAGCAGTAAAACAGGGGGCCACTACGAGCAGTACTTC. Its protein product is CASSKTGGHYEQYF.